This record concerns one TCR beta chain sequence. Its antigen is unknown. CDR3 length: 13 amino acids. Per the germline V gene, CDR1 is LGHDT and CDR2 is YNNKEL (reference sequence). V gave up 6 bases and J gave up 8 bases, with 16 bases separating them. This entry is derived from a study of CD8 T cells in ankylosing spondylitis. 5'-RACE, quantitative and with molecular barcodes, yielded the TCR beta libraries. TCRdb itself ran the 5' RACE reads through MiXCR, one entry per CDR3 protein. The sample holds hundreds of thousands of distinct CDR3 sequences, roughly 25% seen once. Study-wide results and caveats: Disease-linked clones bore a CD8+ phenotype, appearing relatively rarely in peripheral blood. What appeared characteristic of ankylosing spondylitis blood was a TCR beta motif of fewer than ten highly homologous variants. Disease-associated clones were reportedly significantly overrepresented in matched ankylosing spondylitis synovial fluid. In synovial fluid and blood from reactive arthritis, some motif variants were previously reported.

The TCR originated in a male donor with ankylosing spondylitis. V usage is TRBV3-1 and J usage is TRBJ1-2; possibly TRBD1 for D (5 bases). The sample was blood, either unsorted or a sorted T cell fraction (not recorded which). The CDR3 sequence is CASSQGTPLGYTF. The CDR3 bases are TGTGCCAGCAGTCAGGGCACGCCTCTGGGCTACACCTTC.